This T cell receptor beta chain stems from a study of shared clonotypes between healthy human individuals. Looking at the study overall: Donors consisted of a couple of women and a few men between 18 and 49. Per-donor plates numbered three CD4 naive, three CD4 memory, two CD8 naive and one CD8 memory.

CDR3 size: 17 residues. The V gene's germline CDR1 is SGHTA and CDR2 FQGNSA. J lost 5 bases, V lost 1 base, and 13 bases had no gene match. Naive CD8 cells, CD45RO-negative and positively selected for CCR7, excluded terminally differentiated effector memory CD45RA+ cells. Study observations and caveats: Lower generation probabilities were found for non-shared clonotypes than for those shared by all four donors. Shared across a few donors were around 4.7% of the naive CD4 clonotypes.

Repertoires were generated with immunoSEQ multiplex PCR, while TCRdb's copy carries only in-frame clones and drops some. Altogether about 2.1 million clones are present, 80% to 95% being singletons, with the ten largest covering 1.5% to 2%. To note about this clone: Its antigen remains unknown.

V is TRBV7-2 and J is TRBJ2-7, with TRBD2 identical over 8 bases. This TCR was recovered from a man aged 18 to 35 in good health. Some clones in this sample may be carry-over from other donors' samples. The sample taken for sequencing was naive CD8+ T cells from PBMCs. As DNA, the CDR3 is TGTGCCAGCAGCTTAGTTGGTAAGAGCGGGAGTAGCAACGAGCAGTACTTC. It is translated as CASSLVGKSGSSNEQYF.